This TCR beta chain was observed in a study of shared clonotypes between healthy human individuals. Background on the study: Three plates each covered CD4 naive and memory; CD8 naive two, CD8 memory one.

Study results and limitations: An effect of sequencing depth on clonotype sharing among donors was expected.

Naive-designated CD8 cells lacked CD45RO, were positively enriched for CCR7, and omitted terminally differentiated effector memory CD45RA+ cells. CDR3 size: 14 residues. Germline CDR1 MGHRA, CDR2 YSYEKL. V was trimmed by 2 bases and J by 13 bases, leaving 18 bases between them. Assay runs were performed at deep level. Using immunoSEQ multiplex PCR, the repertoire was profiled, and TCRdb retains in-frame clones only, with some absent. The table records about 2.1 million clones, 93% of them present only once. A note on this clone: Its target is unknown.

The TCR was taken from a man aged 18 to 30 in good health. Some clones in this sample may be carry-over from other donors' samples. The chain carries TRBV4-1 and TRBJ2-1; D is perhaps TRBD2 (5 bases). Sequenced: naive CD8+ T cells from PBMCs. Here the CDR3 DNA reads TGCGCCAGCAGCCAAAGGAAGGGCCTAGCCTACCAGTTCTTC. This translates into CASSQRKGLAYQFF.